This T cell receptor (beta chain) stems from a study of blood T cell repertoires in COVID-19. The overall study: Donors in the United States, Italy and Spain gave samples during acute or convalescent COVID-19. Sources were T cells, B-cell-depleted T cells, or PBMCs; the material itself was cDNA or gDNA.

The ends lost 7 bases at V and 10 bases at J; junction bases unmatched: 12. Germline V gives CDR1 SNHLY, CDR2 FYNNEI. The CDR3 spans 15 residues. Profiled with immunoSEQ multiplex PCR; TCRdb holds only in-frame clones, not every one. Here the sample spans some 460,000 clones, approximately 90% being singletons. This clone was observed a single time. The sequencing sample was made of PBMCs or T cells enriched from blood (not recorded which). The receptor was derived from a woman younger than 35 who had recovered from COVID-19. This chain connects TRBV2 to TRBJ2-5; TRBD2 aligns across 13 bases. The CDR3 nucleotides read TGTGCCAGCACCCCCGGGACTAGCGGGGATGGGGACCAGTACTTC. Translated, it gives CASTPGTSGDGDQYF.